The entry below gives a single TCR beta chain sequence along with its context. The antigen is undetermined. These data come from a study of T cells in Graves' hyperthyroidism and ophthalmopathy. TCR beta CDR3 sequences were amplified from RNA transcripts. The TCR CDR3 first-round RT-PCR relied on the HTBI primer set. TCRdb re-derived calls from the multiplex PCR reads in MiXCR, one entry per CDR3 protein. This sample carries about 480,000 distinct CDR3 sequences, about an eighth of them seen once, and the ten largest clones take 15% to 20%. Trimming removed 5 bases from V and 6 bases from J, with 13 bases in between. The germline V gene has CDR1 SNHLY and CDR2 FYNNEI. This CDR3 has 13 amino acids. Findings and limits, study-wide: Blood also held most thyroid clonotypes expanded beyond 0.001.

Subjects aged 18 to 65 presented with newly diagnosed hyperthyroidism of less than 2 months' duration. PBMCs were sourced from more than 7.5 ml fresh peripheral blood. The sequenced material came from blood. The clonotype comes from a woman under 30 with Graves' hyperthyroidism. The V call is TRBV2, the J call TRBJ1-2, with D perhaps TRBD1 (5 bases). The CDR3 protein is CASSPGASNGYTF. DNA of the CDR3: TGTGCCAGCAGTCCCGGGGCCAGTAATGGCTACACCTTC.